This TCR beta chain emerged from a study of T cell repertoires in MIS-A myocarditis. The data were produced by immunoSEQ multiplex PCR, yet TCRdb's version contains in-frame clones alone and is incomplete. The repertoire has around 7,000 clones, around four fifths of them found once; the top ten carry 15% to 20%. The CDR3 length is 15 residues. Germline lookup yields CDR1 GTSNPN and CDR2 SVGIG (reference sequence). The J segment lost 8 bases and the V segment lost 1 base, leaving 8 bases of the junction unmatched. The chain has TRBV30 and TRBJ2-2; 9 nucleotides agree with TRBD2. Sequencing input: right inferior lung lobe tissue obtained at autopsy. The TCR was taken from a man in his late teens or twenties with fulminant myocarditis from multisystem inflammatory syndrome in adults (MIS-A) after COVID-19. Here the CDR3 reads CAWSGVAGAVGELFF. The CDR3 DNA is TGTGCCTGGAGTGGAGTAGCGGGAGCAGTAGGGGAGCTGTTTTTT.